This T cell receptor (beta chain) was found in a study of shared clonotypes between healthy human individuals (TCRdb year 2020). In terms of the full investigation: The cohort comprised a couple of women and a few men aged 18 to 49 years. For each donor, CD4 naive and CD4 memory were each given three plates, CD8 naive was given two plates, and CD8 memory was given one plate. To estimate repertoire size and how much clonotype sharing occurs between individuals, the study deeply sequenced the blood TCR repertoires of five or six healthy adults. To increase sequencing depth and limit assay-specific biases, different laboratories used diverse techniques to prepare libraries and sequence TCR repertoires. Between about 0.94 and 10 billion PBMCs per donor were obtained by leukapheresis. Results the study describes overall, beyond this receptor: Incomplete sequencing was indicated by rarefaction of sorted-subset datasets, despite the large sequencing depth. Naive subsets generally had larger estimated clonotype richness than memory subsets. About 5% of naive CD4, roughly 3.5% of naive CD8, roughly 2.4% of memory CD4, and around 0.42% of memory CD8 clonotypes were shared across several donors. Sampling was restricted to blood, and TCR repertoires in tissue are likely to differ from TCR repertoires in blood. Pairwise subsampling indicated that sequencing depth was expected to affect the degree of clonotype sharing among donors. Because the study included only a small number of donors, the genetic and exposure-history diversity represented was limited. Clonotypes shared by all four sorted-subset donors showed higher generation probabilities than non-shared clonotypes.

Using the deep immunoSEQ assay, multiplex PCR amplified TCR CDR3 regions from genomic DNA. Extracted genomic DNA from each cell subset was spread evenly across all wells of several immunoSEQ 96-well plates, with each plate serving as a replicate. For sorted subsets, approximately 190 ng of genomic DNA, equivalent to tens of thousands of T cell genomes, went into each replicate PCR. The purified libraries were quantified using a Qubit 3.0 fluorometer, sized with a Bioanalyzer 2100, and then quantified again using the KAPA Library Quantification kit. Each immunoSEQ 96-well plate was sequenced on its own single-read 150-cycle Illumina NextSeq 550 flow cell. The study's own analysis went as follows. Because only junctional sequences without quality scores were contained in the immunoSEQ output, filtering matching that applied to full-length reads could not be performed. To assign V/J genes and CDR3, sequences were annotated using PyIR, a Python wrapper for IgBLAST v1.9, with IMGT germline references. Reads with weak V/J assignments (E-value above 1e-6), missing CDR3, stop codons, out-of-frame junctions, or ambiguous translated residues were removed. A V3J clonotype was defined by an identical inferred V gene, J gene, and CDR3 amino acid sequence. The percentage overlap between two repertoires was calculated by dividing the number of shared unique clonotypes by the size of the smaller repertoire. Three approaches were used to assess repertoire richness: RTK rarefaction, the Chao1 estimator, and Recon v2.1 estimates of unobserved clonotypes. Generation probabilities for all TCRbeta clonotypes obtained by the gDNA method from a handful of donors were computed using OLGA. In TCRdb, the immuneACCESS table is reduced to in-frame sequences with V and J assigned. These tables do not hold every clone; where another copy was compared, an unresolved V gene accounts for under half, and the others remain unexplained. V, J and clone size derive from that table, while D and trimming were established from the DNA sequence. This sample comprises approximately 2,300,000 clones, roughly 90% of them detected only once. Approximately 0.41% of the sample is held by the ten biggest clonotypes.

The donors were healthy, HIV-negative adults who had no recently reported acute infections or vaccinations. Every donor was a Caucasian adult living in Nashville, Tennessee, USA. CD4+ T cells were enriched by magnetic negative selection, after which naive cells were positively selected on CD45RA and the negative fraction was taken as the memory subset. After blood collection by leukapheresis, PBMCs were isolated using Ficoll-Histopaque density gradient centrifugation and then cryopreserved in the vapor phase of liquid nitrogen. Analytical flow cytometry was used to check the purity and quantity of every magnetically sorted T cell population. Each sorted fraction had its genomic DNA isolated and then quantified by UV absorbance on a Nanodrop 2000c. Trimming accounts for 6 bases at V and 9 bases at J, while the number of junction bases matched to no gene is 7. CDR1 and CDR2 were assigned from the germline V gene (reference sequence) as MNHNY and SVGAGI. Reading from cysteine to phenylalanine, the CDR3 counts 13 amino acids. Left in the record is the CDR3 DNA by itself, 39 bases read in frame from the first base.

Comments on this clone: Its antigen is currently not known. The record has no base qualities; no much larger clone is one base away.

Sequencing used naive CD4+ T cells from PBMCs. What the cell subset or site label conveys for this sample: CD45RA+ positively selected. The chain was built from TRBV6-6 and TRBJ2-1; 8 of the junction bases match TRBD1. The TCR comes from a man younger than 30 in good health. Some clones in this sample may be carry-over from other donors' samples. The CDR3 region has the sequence CASRDRGPAEQFF. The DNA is TGTGCCAGCAGAGACAGGGGACCAGCTGAGCAGTTCTTC.